The clone carrying this T cell receptor (beta chain) has more than one count but fewer than ten. Each CDR3 protein gets one entry after TCRdb re-called the 5' RACE reads with MiXCR. The sample shows about 82,000 distinct CDR3 sequences, about 4.8% of them seen only once. The CDR3 totals 16 residues. Germline CDR1 reads SEHNR; CDR2 reads FQNEAQ (reference sequence). The V gene end was trimmed by 5 bases and the J gene end by 2 bases; junction bases not matched to a gene: 10. This specimen belongs to a study of T cells of healthy individuals. V is TRBV7-9 and J is TRBJ1-1; 8 bases agree with TRBD1. This TCR was recovered from a female donor in good health. This chain's CDR3 is CASSTRTGRSNTEAFF. CDR3 nucleotides: TGTGCCAGCAGCACACGGACAGGGCGGTCCAACACTGAAGCTTTCTTT.